This TCR beta chain came from a study of shared clonotypes between healthy human individuals. Study-level results: A handful of donors had roughly 5.2% of their naive CD4 clonotypes in common.

With 4 bases removed from V and 1 base from J, the gap between germline ends came to 9 bases. This CDR3 spans 14 amino acids. Germline values: CDR1 SGDLS, CDR2 YYNGEE. Subsets obtained from CD4+ cells comprised CD45RA+ naive and CD45RA-negative memory cells. Of note for this clone: The antigen is undetermined.

Measured with immunoSEQ multiplex PCR; TCRdb has only the in-frame clones, and not every one. The repertoire holds some 2,400,000 clones, more than 90% seen once, with about 0.13% in the top ten. This TCR derives from a man aged 18 to 29 in good health. The V gene is TRBV9, the J gene TRBJ2-1; D possibly corresponds to TRBD1 (5 bases). Sequenced input: naive CD4+ T cells sorted from blood. The subset is: CD45RA+ positively selected. The CDR3 DNA reads as TGTGCCAGCAGCTCTGGGGCGTCCTACAATGAGCAGTTCTTC. Translated: CASSSGASYNEQFF.